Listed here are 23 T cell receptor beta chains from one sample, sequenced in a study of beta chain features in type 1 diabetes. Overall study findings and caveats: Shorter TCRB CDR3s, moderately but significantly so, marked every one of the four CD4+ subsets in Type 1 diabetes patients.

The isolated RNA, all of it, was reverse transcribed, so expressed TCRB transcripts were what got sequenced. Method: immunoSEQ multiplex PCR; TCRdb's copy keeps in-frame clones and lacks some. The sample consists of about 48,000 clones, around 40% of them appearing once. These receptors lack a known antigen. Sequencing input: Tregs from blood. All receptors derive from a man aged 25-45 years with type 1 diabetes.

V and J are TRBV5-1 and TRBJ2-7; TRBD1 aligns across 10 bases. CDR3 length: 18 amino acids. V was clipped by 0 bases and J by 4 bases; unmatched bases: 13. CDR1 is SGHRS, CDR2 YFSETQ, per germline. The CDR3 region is CASSLGDRGLHTVYEQYF. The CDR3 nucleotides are TGCGCCAGCAGCTTGGGGGACAGGGGCCTCCATACTGTTTACGAGCAGTACTTC.

This CDR3 is CAWESGTSKHNEQFF. The CDR3 region has the DNA TGTGCCTGGGAGAGCGGGACTAGCAAACACAATGAGCAGTTCTTC. The rearrangement links TRBV30 to TRBJ2-1, with 9 bases lining up with TRBD2. Unmatched junction bases numbered 10, after V lost 5 bases and J lost 5 bases. Germline V lookup: CDR1 GTSNPN, CDR2 SVGIG (reference sequence). The CDR3 has 15 residues.

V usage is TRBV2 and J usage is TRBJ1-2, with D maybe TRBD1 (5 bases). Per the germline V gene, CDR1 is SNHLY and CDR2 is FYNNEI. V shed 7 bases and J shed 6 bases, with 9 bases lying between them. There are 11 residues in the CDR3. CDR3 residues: CASTPGDGYTF. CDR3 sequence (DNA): TGTGCCAGCACCCCGGGGGATGGCTACACCTTC.

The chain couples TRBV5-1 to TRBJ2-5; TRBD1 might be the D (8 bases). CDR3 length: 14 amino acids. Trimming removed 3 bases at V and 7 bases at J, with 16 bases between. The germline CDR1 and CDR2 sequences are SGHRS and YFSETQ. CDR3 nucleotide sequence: TGCGCCAGCAGCTCAGGGGGCGCGGGGGCGACCCAGTACTTC. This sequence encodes CASSSGGAGATQYF.

DNA of the CDR3: TGTGCCAGCAGTCGATACTATCAGGGGGGCAATGAGCAGTTCTTC. Translating it yields CASSRYYQGGNEQFF. V gene TRBV6-5 combines with J gene TRBJ2-1, with a tentative D call TRBD1 (7 bases). V dropped 5 bases and J dropped 6 bases, with 17 bases sitting between them. The CDR3 is 15 amino acids. Germline V gene lookup returns CDR1 MNHEY and CDR2 SVGAGI.

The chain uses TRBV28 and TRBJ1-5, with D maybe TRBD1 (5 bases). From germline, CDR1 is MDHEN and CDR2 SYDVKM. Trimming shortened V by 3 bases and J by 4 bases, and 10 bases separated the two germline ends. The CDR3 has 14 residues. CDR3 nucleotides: TGTGCCAGCAGTTTCGGAGGGACTAATCAGCCCCAGCATTTT. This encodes CASSFGGTNQPQHF.

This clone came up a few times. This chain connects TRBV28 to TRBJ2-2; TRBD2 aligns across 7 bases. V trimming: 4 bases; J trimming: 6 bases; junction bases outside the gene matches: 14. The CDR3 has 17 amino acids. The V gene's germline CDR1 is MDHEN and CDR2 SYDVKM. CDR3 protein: CASSSFVGGRSAGELFF. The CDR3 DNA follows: TGTGCCAGCAGTTCTTTCGTTGGCGGGAGATCGGCCGGGGAGCTGTTTTTT.

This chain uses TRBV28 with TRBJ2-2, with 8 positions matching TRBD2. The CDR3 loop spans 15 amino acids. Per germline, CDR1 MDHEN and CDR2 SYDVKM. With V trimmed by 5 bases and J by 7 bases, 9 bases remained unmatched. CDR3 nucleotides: TGTGCCAGCAGTACCGGCGGGAGGAAAGGCGGGGAGCTGTTTTTT. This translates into CASSTGGRKGGELFF.

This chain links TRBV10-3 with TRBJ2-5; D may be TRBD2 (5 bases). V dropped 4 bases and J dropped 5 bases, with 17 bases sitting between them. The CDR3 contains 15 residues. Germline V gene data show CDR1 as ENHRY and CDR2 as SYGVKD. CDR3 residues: CAISGRSSSGETQYF. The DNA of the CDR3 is TGTGCCATCAGTGGCCGCAGCTCCTCGGGGGAGACCCAGTACTTC.

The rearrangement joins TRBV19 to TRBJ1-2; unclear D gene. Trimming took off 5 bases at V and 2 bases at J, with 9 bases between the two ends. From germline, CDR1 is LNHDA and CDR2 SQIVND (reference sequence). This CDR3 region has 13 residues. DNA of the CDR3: TGTGCCAGTAGTTTTGGAGGGAACTATGGCTACACCTTC. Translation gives CASSFGGNYGYTF.

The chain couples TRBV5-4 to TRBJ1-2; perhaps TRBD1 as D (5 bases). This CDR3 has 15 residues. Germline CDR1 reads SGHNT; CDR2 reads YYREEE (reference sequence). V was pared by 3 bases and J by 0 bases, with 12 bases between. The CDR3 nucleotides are TGTGCCAGCAGCTCTGGGGCAGGAACTAACTATGGCTACACCTTC. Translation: CASSSGAGTNYGYTF. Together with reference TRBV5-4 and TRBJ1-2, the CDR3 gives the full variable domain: ETGVTQSPTHLIKTRGQQVTLRCSSQSGHNTVSWYQQALGQGPQFIFQYYREEENGRGNFPPRFSGLQFPNYSSELNVNALELDDSALYLCASSSGAGTNYGYTFGSGTRLTVV.

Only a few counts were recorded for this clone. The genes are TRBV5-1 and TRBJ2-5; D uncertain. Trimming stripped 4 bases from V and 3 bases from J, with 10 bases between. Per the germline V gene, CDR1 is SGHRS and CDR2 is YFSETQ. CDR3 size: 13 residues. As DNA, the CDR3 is TGCGCCAGCAGCCTTCCGCCGGAAGAGACCCAGTACTTC. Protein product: CASSLPPEETQYF.

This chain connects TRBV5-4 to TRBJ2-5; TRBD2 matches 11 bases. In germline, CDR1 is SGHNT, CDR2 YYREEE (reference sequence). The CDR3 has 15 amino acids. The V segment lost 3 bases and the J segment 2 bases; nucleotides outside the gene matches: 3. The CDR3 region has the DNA TGTGCCAGCAGCTCCGGGACTAGCGGACAAGAGACCCAGTACTTC. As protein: CASSSGTSGQETQYF.

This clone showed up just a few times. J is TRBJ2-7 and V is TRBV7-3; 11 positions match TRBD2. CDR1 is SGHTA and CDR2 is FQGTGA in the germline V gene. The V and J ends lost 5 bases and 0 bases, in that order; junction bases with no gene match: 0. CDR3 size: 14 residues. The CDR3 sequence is CASSTSGGSYEQYF. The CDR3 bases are TGTGCCAGCAGCACTAGCGGGGGCTCCTACGAGCAGTACTTC.

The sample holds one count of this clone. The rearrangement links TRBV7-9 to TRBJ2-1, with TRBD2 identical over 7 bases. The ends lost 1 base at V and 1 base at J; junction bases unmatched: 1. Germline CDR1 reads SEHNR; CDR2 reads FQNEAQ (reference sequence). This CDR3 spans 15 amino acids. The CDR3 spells CASSLGGGSYNEQFF. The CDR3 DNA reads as TGTGCCAGCAGCTTAGGGGGGGGTTCCTACAATGAGCAGTTCTTC.

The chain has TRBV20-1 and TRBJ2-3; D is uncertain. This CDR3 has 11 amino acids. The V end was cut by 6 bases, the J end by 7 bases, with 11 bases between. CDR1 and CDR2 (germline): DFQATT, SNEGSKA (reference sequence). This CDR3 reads CSAPEVYTQYF. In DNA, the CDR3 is TGCAGTGCACCTGAGGTATATACGCAGTATTTT.

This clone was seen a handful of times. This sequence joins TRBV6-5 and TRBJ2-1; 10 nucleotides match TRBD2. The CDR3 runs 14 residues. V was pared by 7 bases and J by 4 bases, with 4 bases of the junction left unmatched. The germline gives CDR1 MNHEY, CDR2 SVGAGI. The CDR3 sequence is CASTVAGGYNEQFF. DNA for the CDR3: TGTGCCAGCACCGTAGCGGGGGGATACAATGAGCAGTTCTTC.

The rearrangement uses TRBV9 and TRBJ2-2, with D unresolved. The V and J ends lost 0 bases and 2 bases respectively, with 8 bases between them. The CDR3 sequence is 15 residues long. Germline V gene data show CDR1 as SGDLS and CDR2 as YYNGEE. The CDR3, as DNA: TGTGCCAGCAGCGTAGAGTACACAAACACCGGGGAGCTGTTTTTT. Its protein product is CASSVEYTNTGELFF.

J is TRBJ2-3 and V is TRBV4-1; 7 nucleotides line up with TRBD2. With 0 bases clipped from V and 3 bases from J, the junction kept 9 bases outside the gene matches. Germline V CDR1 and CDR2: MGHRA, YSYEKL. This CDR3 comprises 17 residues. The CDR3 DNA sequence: TGCGCCAGCAGCCAAGAATACGGCGGGAGTAGGACAGATACGCAGTATTTT. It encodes CASSQEYGGSRTDTQYF.

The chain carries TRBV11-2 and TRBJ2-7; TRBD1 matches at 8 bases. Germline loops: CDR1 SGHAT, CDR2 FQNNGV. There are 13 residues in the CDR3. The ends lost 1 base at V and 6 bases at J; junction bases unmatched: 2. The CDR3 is CASSLGQGREQYF. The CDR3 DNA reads TGTGCCAGCAGCTTAGGACAGGGGCGCGAGCAGTACTTC.

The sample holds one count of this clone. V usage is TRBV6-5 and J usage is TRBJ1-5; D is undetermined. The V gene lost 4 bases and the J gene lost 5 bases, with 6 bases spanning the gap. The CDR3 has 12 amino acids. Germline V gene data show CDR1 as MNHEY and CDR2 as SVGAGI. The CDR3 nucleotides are TGTGCCAGCAGTTGGGGAGATCAGCCCCAGCATTTT. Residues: CASSWGDQPQHF.

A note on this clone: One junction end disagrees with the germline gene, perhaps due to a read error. The CDR3 loop is CASSFNTVENQYF. The CDR3 DNA reads as TGTGCCAGCAGTTTCAACACCGTGGAGAACCAGTACTTC. The V call is TRBV28, the J call TRBJ2-5; D unresolved. Germline V gene lookup returns CDR1 MDHEN and CDR2 SYDVKM. CDR3 length: 13 residues.

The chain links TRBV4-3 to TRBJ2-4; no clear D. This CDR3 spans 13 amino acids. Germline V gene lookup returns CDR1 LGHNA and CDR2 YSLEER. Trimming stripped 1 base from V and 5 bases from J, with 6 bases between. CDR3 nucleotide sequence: TGCGCCAGCAGCCAAGGCGAGGAAAACATTCAGTACTTC. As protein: CASSQGEENIQYF.